One sample yielded the 30 T cell receptor beta chains listed below, sequenced in a study of control samples from healthy donors and cancer patients. Clones were sequenced by immunoSEQ multiplex PCR, and TCRdb holds only the in-frame ones, with some missing. Of around 110,000 clones in the sample, around 87% were seen once. Input material: PBMCs. These receptors were obtained from a woman between 45 and 60 years old with colorectal cancer.

The chain has TRBV6-6 and TRBJ1-1; the D gene is possibly TRBD1 (6 bases). This CDR3 contains 14 residues. The germline V and J ends were trimmed by 6 bases and 1 base, with 12 bases remaining between them. CDR1 MNHNY and CDR2 SVGAGI come from the germline V gene (reference sequence). CDR3 loop: CASRTGQTNTEAFF. In DNA, the CDR3 is TGTGCCAGCAGGACGGGACAAACGAACACTGAAGCTTTCTTT.

This rearrangement joins TRBV15 to TRBJ1-1; perhaps TRBD1 as D (5 bases). The CDR3 length is 14 residues. From germline, CDR1 is LNHNV and CDR2 YYDKDF (reference sequence). The V gene lost 1 base and the J gene lost 6 bases, with 12 bases spanning the gap. This CDR3 reads CATSRGQIRPEAFF. For the CDR3, the DNA is TGTGCCACCAGCAGAGGACAGATAAGACCTGAAGCTTTCTTT.

The rearrangement uses TRBV5-1 and TRBJ2-3; D perhaps matches TRBD1 (6 bases). V lost 3 bases and J lost 3, with 14 bases in between. CDR1 SGHRS and CDR2 YFSETQ come from the germline V gene. The CDR3 consists of 15 residues. This chain's CDR3 is CASSWLDSLTDTQYF. CDR3 in DNA: TGCGCCAGCAGCTGGCTGGACAGCTTAACAGATACGCAGTATTTT.

This rearrangement joins TRBV15 to TRBJ1-1; D not certain. The CDR3 loop spans 15 amino acids. CDR1 LNHNV and CDR2 YYDKDF come from the germline V gene (reference sequence). Between the trimmed V and J ends, which lost 1 base and 0 bases, there was a span of 9 bases. The CDR3 DNA reads TGTGCCACCAGCAGAGGGCCAGCCATGAACACTGAAGCTTTCTTT. Translation: CATSRGPAMNTEAFF. Complete variable domain (other parts from reference TRBV15 and TRBJ1-1): DAMVIQNPRYQVTQFGKPVTLSCSQTLNHNVMYWYQQKSSQAPKLLFHYYDKDFNNEADTPDNFQSRRPNTSFCFLDIRSPGLGDTAMYLCATSRGPAMNTEAFFGQGTRLTVV.

The table lists this clone with a count of one. The CDR3 protein is CASSLHETQYF. For the CDR3, the DNA is TGTGCCAGCAGCTTGCACGAGACCCAGTACTTC. V usage is TRBV11-2 and J usage is TRBJ2-5, with unresolved D. With 3 bases removed from V and 5 bases from J, the gap between germline ends came to 4 bases. The CDR3 consists of 11 residues. Per germline, CDR1 SGHAT and CDR2 FQNNGV.

The chain joins TRBV13 to TRBJ2-3; 10 bases map to TRBD2. The CDR3 spans 16 residues. V lost 3 bases and J lost 5; bases outside the gene matches: 8. CDR1 and CDR2 from the germline V gene are PRHDT and FYEKMQ (reference sequence). The CDR3 reads CASSFRSSGGLDTQYF. Here the CDR3 DNA reads TGTGCCAGCAGCTTCCGGTCTAGCGGGGGATTAGATACGCAGTATTTT. The full variable domain, in which reference TRBV13 and TRBJ2-3 provide the parts outside the CDR3, is AAGVIQSPRHLIKEKRETATLKCYPIPRHDTVYWYQQGPGQDPQFLISFYEKMQSDKGSIPDRFSAQQFSDYHSELNMSSLELGDSALYFCASSFRSSGGLDTQYFGPGTRLTVL.

The chain has TRBV30 and TRBJ1-5, with D hard to call. Germline V gene lookup returns CDR1 GTSNPN and CDR2 SVGIG (reference sequence). The V gene lost 0 bases and the J gene lost 4 bases, with 10 bases spanning the gap. This CDR3 region has 14 residues. The CDR3 coding sequence is TGTGCCTGGAGTGTGGGCCAGTTGAATCAGCCCCAGCATTTT. Translated, it gives CAWSVGQLNQPQHF.

V gene TRBV12-3 or TRBV12-4 combines with J gene TRBJ2-4, with 8 bases fitting TRBD1. The CDR3 runs to 13 residues. Trimming removed 6 bases from V and 7 bases from J; junction bases left unmatched: 5. The CDR3 loop is CASSDRDRNIQYF. CDR3 sequence (DNA): TGTGCCAGCAGCGACCGGGACAGGAACATTCAGTACTTC.

The V and J genes are TRBV10-3 and TRBJ2-7; possibly TRBD1 for D (5 bases). This CDR3 region has 15 residues. Germline V gene lookup returns CDR1 ENHRY and CDR2 SYGVKD. V was pared by 7 bases and J by 2 bases, with 18 bases between. The CDR3 sequence is CAITENRLGTYEQYF. CDR3 nucleotide sequence: TGTGCCATCACCGAAAACAGGCTTGGGACCTACGAGCAGTACTTC.

V usage is TRBV3-1 (or the pseudogene TRBV3-2) and J usage is TRBJ2-1, with D perhaps TRBD2 (6 bases). CDR3 length equals 12 residues. Germline CDR1 reads LGHDT; CDR2 reads YNNKEL (reference sequence). V gave up 3 bases and J gave up 10 bases, with 10 bases separating them. This CDR3 is CASSHGGVEQFF. The CDR3, as DNA: TGTGCCAGCAGCCACGGGGGAGTGGAGCAGTTCTTC.

The chain employs TRBV28 and TRBJ1-5; a possible D gene is TRBD1 (6 bases). Germline-derived CDR1 and CDR2 are MDHEN and SYDVKM. Between the trimmed V and J ends, which lost 5 bases and 5 bases, there was a span of 19 bases. The CDR3 extends over 16 amino acids. This CDR3 is CASSLARGAGDQPQHF. The CDR3 coding sequence is TGTGCCAGCAGTCTCGCTCGGGGGGCTGGGGATCAGCCCCAGCATTTT.

The CDR3 DNA is TGTGCCAGCAGTGTGGGAGGGGATAATTCACCCCTCCACTTT. As protein: CASSVGGDNSPLHF. The chain combines TRBV2 with TRBJ1-6; tentatively, D is TRBD1 (5 bases). Trimming removed 4 bases from V and 5 bases from J, with 9 bases in between. This CDR3 is 14 amino acids long. In germline, CDR1 is SNHLY, CDR2 FYNNEI.

The rearrangement joins TRBV11-2 to TRBJ2-7, with TRBD1 matching over 8 bases. Germline V CDR1 and CDR2: SGHAT, FQNNGV. This CDR3 spans 18 amino acids. The V segment lost 2 bases and the J segment 3 bases; nucleotides outside the gene matches: 15. CDR3 sequence: CASSLNHLRTGQGYEQYF. The DNA of the CDR3 is TGTGCCAGCAGCTTAAATCACTTAAGGACAGGGCAAGGCTACGAGCAGTACTTC. The entire variable domain, with the rest obtained from reference TRBV11-2 and TRBJ2-7, is as follows: EAGVAQSPRYKIIEKRQSVAFWCNPISGHATLYWYQQILGQGPKLLIQFQNNGVVDDSQLPKDRFSAERLKGVDSTLKIQPAKLEDSAVYLCASSLNHLRTGQGYEQYFGPGTRLTVT.

Details on this clone: At one boundary the junction diverges from the germline segment, which might be a read error. J is TRBJ2-2 and V is TRBV7-7; TRBD1 matches 7 bases. The CDR3 consists of 15 residues. Germline V gene data show CDR1 as SSHAT and CDR2 as FNYEAQ (reference sequence). CDR3: CASSLATGTTGELFF. As DNA, the CDR3 is TGTGCTAGCAGCTTAGCGACAGGGACCACCGGGGAGCTGTTTTTT.

This clone showed up just once. The chain recombines TRBV28 with TRBJ2-3; TRBD2 matches at 8 bases. This CDR3 has 17 residues. The V segment lost 5 bases and the J segment 6 bases; nucleotides outside the gene matches: 16. CDR1 and CDR2 (germline): MDHEN, SYDVKM. The CDR3 is CASSPHLGGGHFDTQYF. CDR3 DNA sequence: TGTGCCAGCAGTCCACACCTCGGGGGGGGACATTTCGATACGCAGTATTTT.

This chain uses TRBV7-2 with TRBJ2-3, with D maybe TRBD2 (5 bases). This CDR3 contains 15 residues. The germline V and J ends were trimmed by 5 bases and 6 bases, with 18 bases remaining between them. The V gene's germline CDR1 is SGHTA and CDR2 FQGNSA. The chain's CDR3 is CASSAPAVYRDTQYF. The CDR3 DNA follows: TGTGCCAGCAGCGCCCCAGCGGTTTATAGGGATACGCAGTATTTT. The full variable domain, completed using reference TRBV7-2 and TRBJ2-3, is GAGVSQSPSNKVTEKGKDVELRCDPISGHTALYWYRQSLGQGLEFLIYFQGNSAPDKSGLPSDRFSAERTGGSVSTLTIQRTQQEDSAVYLCASSAPAVYRDTQYFGPGTRLTVL.

V and J are TRBV7-3 and TRBJ2-5, with 9 bases lining up with TRBD2. CDR1 is SGHTA, CDR2 FQGTGA, per germline. CDR3 length equals 15 residues. J lost 4 bases, V lost 5 bases, and 8 bases had no gene match. The CDR3 here is CASSRVASGAETQYF. In DNA form, the CDR3 reads TGTGCCAGCAGCCGGGTGGCTAGCGGGGCAGAGACCCAGTACTTC.

The V call is TRBV28, the J call TRBJ1-1, with D maybe TRBD1 (5 bases). Germline assignment: CDR1 MDHEN and CDR2 SYDVKM. CDR3 length equals 16 residues. The V end lost 7 bases, the J end lost 1 base, and 19 bases lay between the germline ends. CDR3 in amino acids: CASTKMGRGSNTEAFF. DNA for the CDR3: TGTGCCAGCACCAAGATGGGGAGGGGTTCGAACACTGAAGCTTTCTTT.

V is TRBV3-1 (or the pseudogene TRBV3-2) and J is TRBJ1-2; maybe TRBD1 (5 bases). Germline assignment: CDR1 LGHDT and CDR2 YNNKEL (reference sequence). Trimming stripped 2 bases from V and 7 bases from J, with 11 bases between. The CDR3 spans 13 residues. CDR3 nucleotide sequence: TGTGCCAGCAGCCAAACCAGGGATCGTGGCTACACCTTC. Protein: CASSQTRDRGYTF.

The V and J genes are TRBV19 and TRBJ1-3, with 8 bases that match TRBD1. V lost 3 bases and J lost 7; bases outside the gene matches: 2. This CDR3 has 13 amino acids. Germline assignment: CDR1 LNHDA and CDR2 SQIVND (reference sequence). Here the CDR3 DNA reads TGTGCCAGTAGTATCAGGGGGCGGAACACCATATATTTT. Its protein product is CASSIRGRNTIYF.

The chain has TRBV5-6 and TRBJ2-2; D is unclear. The germline gives CDR1 SGHDT, CDR2 YYEEEE. The CDR3 loop spans 14 amino acids. V was clipped by 4 bases and J by 1 base, with 8 bases between them. CDR3 in DNA: TGTGCCAGCAGCCCAATTAAGAACACCGGGGAGCTGTTTTTT. The encoded protein is CASSPIKNTGELFF.

The chain joins TRBV6-6 to TRBJ1-2, with 10 bases aligning to TRBD1. The CDR3 is 14 residues long. The V gene's germline CDR1 is MNHNY and CDR2 SVGAGI (reference sequence). Losses at the gene ends were 8 bases for V and 2 bases for J; bases not matched to a gene: 5. CDR3 loop: CASRGTGENYGYTF. For the CDR3, the DNA is TGTGCCAGCCGCGGGACAGGGGAAAACTATGGCTACACCTTC.

This clone turned up a few times. The chain has TRBV5-6 and TRBJ1-1; TRBD1 matches at 9 bases. J lost 1 base, V lost 4 bases, and 5 bases had no gene match. The CDR3 runs to 15 residues. CDR1 and CDR2 from the germline V gene are SGHDT and YYEEEE. CDR3 nucleotides: TGTGCCAGCAGCATCCGGGACAGGGAGAACACTGAAGCTTTCTTT. Its protein is CASSIRDRENTEAFF.

V is TRBV6-1 and J is TRBJ2-3, with TRBD2 identical over 8 bases. Trimming took 2 bases from V and 6 from J; bases not matched to a gene: 10. CDR1 is MNHNS, CDR2 SASEGT, per germline. There are 16 residues in the CDR3. This chain's CDR3 is CASSEFGGRPGDTQYF. The CDR3 bases are TGTGCCAGCAGTGAATTTGGCGGGAGGCCAGGGGATACGCAGTATTTT.

The V gene is TRBV19, the J gene TRBJ1-1; D not resolved. Trimming took off 3 bases at V and 1 base at J, with 6 bases between the two ends. This CDR3 region has 13 residues. CDR1 LNHDA and CDR2 SQIVND come from the germline V gene (reference sequence). As DNA, the CDR3 is TGTGCCAGTAGTATTTTGGGGAACACTGAAGCTTTCTTT. It codes for CASSILGNTEAFF.

V usage is TRBV6-5 and J usage is TRBJ1-2, with TRBD1 as a possible D gene (5 bases). V was pared by 3 bases and J by 2 bases, with 7 bases between. Germline V gives CDR1 MNHEY, CDR2 SVGAGI. CDR3 length: 13 residues. CDR3: CASSYGANYGYTF. CDR3 nucleotide sequence: TGTGCCAGCAGTTATGGGGCCAACTATGGCTACACCTTC.

The chain combines TRBV5-1 with TRBJ2-7, with D possibly being TRBD1 (6 bases). Germline V lookup: CDR1 SGHRS, CDR2 YFSETQ. V was pared by 2 bases and J by 3 bases, with 15 bases between. This CDR3 has 15 residues. CDR3 in DNA: TGCGCCAGCAGCTTTGAGTCAGGGGACGGCTACGAGCAGTACTTC. It codes for CASSFESGDGYEQYF.

The V gene is TRBV18, the J gene TRBJ2-4; 7 nucleotides align to TRBD1. V dropped 3 bases and J dropped 0; count of bases not matched to a gene: 5. CDR1 and CDR2 from the germline V gene are KGHSH and LQKENI. The CDR3 spans 16 residues. As DNA, the CDR3 is TGTGCCAGCTCACCGGGACAGTTAGTAGCCAAAAACATTCAGTACTTC. As protein: CASSPGQLVAKNIQYF.

The CDR3 DNA reads TGTGCCATAGGGGGCTACACCTTC. Translation: CAIGGYTF. The chain carries TRBV25-1 and TRBJ1-2; the D is unclear. The CDR3 covers 8 residues. V gave up 10 bases and J gave up 8 bases, with 5 bases separating them. Germline V gene sequence: CDR1 MGHDK, CDR2 SYGVNS.

The V gene is TRBV12-3 or TRBV12-4, the J gene TRBJ1-4; no definite D call. Trimming stripped 4 bases from V and 8 bases from J, with 8 bases between. The CDR3 is 12 residues long. The CDR3 nucleotides read TGTGCCAGCAGTTCGGTAAAGGAAAAACTGTTTTTT. It yields the protein CASSSVKEKLFF.